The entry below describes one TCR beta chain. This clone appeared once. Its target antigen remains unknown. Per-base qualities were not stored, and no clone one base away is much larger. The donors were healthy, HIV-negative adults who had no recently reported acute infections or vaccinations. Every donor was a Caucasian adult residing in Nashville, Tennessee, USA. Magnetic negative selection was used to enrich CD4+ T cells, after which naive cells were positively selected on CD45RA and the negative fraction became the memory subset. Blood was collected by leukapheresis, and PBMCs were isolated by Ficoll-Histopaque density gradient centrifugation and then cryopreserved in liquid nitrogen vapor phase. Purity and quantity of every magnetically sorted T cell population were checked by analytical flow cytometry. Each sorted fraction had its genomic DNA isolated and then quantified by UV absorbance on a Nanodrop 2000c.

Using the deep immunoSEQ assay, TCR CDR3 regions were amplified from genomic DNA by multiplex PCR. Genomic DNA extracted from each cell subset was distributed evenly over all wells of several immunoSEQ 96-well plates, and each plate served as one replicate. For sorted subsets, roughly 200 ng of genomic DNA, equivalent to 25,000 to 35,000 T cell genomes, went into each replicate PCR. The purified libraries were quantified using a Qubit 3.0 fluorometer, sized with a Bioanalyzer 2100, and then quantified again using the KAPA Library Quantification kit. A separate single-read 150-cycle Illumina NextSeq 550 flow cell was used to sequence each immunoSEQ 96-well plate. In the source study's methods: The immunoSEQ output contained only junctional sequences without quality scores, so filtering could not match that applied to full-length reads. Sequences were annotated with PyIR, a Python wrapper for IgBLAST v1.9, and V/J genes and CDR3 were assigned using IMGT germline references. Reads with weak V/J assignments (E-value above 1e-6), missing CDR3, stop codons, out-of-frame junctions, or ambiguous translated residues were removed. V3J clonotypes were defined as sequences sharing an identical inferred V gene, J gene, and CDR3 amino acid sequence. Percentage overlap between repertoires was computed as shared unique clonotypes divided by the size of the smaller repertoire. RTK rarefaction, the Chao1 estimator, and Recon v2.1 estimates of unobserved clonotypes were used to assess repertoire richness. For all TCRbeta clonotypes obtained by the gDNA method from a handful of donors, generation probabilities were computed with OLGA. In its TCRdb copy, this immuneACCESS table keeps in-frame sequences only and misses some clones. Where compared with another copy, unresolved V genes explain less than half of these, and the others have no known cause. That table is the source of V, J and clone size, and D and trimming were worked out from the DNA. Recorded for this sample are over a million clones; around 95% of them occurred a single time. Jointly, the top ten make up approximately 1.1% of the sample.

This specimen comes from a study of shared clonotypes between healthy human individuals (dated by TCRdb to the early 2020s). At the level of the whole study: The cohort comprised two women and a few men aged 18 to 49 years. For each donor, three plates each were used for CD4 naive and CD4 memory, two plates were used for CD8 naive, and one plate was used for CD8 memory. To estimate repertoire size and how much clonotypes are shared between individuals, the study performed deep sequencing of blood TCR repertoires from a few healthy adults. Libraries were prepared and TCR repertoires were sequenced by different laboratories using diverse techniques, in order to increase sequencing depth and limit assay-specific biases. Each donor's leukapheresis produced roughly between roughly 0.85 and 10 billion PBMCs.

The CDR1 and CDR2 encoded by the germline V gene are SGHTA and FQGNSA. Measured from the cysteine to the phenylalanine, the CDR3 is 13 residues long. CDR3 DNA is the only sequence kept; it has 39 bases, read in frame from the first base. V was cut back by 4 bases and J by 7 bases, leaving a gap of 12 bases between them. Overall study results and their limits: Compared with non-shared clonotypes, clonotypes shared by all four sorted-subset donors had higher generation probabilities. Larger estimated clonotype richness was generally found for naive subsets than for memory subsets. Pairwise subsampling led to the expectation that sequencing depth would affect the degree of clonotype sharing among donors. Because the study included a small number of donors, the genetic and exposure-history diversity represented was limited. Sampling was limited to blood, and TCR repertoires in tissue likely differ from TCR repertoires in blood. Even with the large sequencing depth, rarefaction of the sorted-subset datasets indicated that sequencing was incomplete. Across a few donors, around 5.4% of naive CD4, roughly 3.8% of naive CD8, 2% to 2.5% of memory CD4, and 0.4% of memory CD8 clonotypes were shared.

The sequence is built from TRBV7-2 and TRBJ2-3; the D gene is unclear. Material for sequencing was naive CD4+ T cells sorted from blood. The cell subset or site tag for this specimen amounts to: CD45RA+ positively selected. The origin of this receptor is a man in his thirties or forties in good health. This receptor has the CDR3 CASSSPPMYTQYF. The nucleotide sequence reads TGTGCCAGCAGCTCCCCCCCTATGTATACGCAGTATTTT.